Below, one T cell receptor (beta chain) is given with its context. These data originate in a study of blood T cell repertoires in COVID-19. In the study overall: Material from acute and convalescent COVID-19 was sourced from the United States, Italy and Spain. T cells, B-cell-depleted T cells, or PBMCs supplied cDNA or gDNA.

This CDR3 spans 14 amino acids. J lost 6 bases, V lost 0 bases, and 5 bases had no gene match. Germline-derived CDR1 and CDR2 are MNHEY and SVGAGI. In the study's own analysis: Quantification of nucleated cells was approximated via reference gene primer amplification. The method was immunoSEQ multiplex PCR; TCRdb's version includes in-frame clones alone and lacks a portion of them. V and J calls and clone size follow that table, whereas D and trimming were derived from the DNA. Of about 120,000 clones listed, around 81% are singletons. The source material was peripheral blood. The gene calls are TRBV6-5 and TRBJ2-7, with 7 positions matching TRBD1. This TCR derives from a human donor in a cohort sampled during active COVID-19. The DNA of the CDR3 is TGTGCCAGCAGTTACTCTCGGCCAGGGGGCGAGCAGTACTTC. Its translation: CASSYSRPGGEQYF.